The clone carrying this TCR beta chain is a singleton in its sample. This sample is drawn from a study of cytomegalovirus exposure and HLA in healthy donors. 60 Vbeta and 13 Jbeta primers were used in PCR. Measured with immunoSEQ multiplex PCR; TCRdb has only the in-frame clones, and not every one. The data show some 65,000 clones, roughly 80% seen once. The CDR3 runs to 14 residues. Germline CDR1 reads LNHNV; CDR2 reads YYDKDF (reference sequence). V shed 4 bases and J shed 8 bases, with 14 bases lying between them. The TCR comes from a girl between 10 and 17 years old in good health and CMV-seropositive. Material: PBMCs. V gene TRBV15 combines with J gene TRBJ1-4, with D hard to call. In DNA, the CDR3 is TGTGCCACCAGCACCCCGGGAGTGTGGGAAAAACTGTTTTTT. Translating it yields CATSTPGVWEKLFF.